The 26 T cell receptor beta chains below come from one sample, sequenced in a study of blood T cell repertoires in COVID-19. Profiling relied on immunoSEQ multiplex PCR, and the TCRdb table lists in-frame clones only, not all of them. The sample lists a few hundred thousand clones; roughly 89% were seen once. The specimen sequenced was peripheral blood. Source of these receptors: a man in his fifties or sixties with acute or convalescent COVID-19.

The J gene is TRBJ2-6, the V gene TRBV19; D uncertain. The germline V gene has CDR1 LNHDA and CDR2 SQIVND (reference sequence). The ends were cut back, 4 bases at V and 4 bases at J, with 11 bases in the middle. The CDR3 spans 15 residues. The CDR3 protein is CASSTPSGGANVLTF. The CDR3 DNA is TGTGCCAGTAGTACCCCCTCCGGGGGGGCCAACGTCCTGACTTTC.

The rearrangement links TRBV19 to TRBJ1-6, with 9 bases aligning to TRBD1. J was trimmed by 9 bases and V by 7 bases; bases with no gene match: 10. The CDR3 sequence is 15 residues long. Germline CDR1 LNHDA, CDR2 SQIVND (reference sequence). CDR3 bases: TGTGCCAGTACCGTCAAGGGACAGGGCGGTTCACCCCTCCACTTT. It is translated as CASTVKGQGGSPLHF.

V and J are TRBV18 and TRBJ2-3; 9 bases align to TRBD2. Per the germline V gene, CDR1 is KGHSH and CDR2 is LQKENI. Trimming at V came to 3 bases and at J to 0 bases, leaving 4 bases not matched to a gene. The CDR3 has 16 amino acids. The CDR3 loop reads CASSPASGASTDTQYF. The CDR3 nucleotides are TGTGCCAGCTCACCCGCTAGCGGGGCGAGCACAGATACGCAGTATTTT.

This clone was seen just once. The rearrangement uses TRBV9 and TRBJ1-3; 7 bases line up with TRBD1. Per the germline V gene, CDR1 is SGDLS and CDR2 is YYNGEE. The CDR3 is made up of 14 amino acids. Trimming cost V 4 bases and J 4 bases; bases outside gene matches: 5. Written as DNA, the CDR3 is TGTGCCAGCAGCCAGGGGGGAACCGGAAACACCATATATTTT. Translation: CASSQGGTGNTIYF.

The rearrangement uses TRBV3-1 (or the pseudogene TRBV3-2) and TRBJ1-2; maybe TRBD1 (5 bases). Germline assignment: CDR1 LGHDT and CDR2 YNNKEL (reference sequence). CDR3 length: 14 residues. Trimming pared 1 base from V and 8 bases from J, leaving 14 bases between. For the CDR3, the DNA is TGTGCCAGCAGCCAAGGCGGGGCGAAAGGAGGCTACACCTTC. Translation: CASSQGGAKGGYTF.

This chain connects TRBV27 to TRBJ2-7; 12 bases are a match to TRBD2. In germline, CDR1 is MNHEY, CDR2 SMNVEV (reference sequence). CDR3 length: 15 residues. V shed 3 bases and J 5 bases; nucleotides not matched to a gene: 5. CDR3 residues: CASSLELAGGHEQYF. CDR3 sequence (DNA): TGTGCCAGCAGTTTGGAACTAGCGGGGGGCCACGAGCAGTACTTC.

The chain links TRBV10-3 to TRBJ2-1; D possibly corresponds to TRBD2 (7 bases). Germline CDR1 is ENHRY and CDR2 is SYGVKD. CDR3 length equals 14 residues. Trimming removed 7 bases at V and 7 bases at J, with 17 bases between. The CDR3: CAITPMGGLNEQFF. CDR3 DNA sequence: TGTGCCATCACTCCCATGGGGGGGCTGAATGAGCAGTTCTTC.

The chain recombines TRBV10-3 with TRBJ1-2; 7 bases line up with TRBD1. The CDR3 runs to 14 residues. Germline CDR1 ENHRY, CDR2 SYGVKD. V shed 4 bases and J 8 bases; nucleotides not matched to a gene: 10. DNA of the CDR3: TGTGCCATCAGTGGCCAGACAGGGCGTGAGGGCTACACCTTC. This translates into CAISGQTGREGYTF.

The V gene is TRBV3-1 (or the pseudogene TRBV3-2), the J gene TRBJ2-2; 9 nucleotides agree with TRBD1. The CDR3 totals 15 residues. Germline-derived CDR1 and CDR2 are LGHDT and YNNKEL (reference sequence). V was clipped by 1 base and J by 3 bases; unmatched bases: 0. This chain's CDR3 is CASSQGDRDTGELFF. The CDR3 nucleotides read TGTGCCAGCAGCCAAGGGGACAGGGACACCGGGGAGCTGTTTTTT.

This clone was seen just once. The chain is built from TRBV30 and TRBJ1-5; D remains unclear. CDR1 and CDR2 from the germline V gene are GTSNPN and SVGIG (reference sequence). The CDR3 length is 16 residues. The V gene lost 2 bases and the J gene lost 2 bases, with 16 bases spanning the gap. For the CDR3, the DNA is TGTGCCTGGAGTCACCCCGCTAACCTGGGCAATCAGCCCCAGCATTTT. Amino acids: CAWSHPANLGNQPQHF.

This chain uses TRBV6-5 with TRBJ1-5, with a tentative D call TRBD1 (5 bases). Trimming pared 8 bases from V and 6 bases from J, leaving 17 bases between. CDR3 length: 14 residues. The germline CDR1 and CDR2 sequences are MNHEY and SVGAGI. CDR3 sequence (DNA): TGTGCCAGCCATGCAGTTGGGGGGACTCAGCCCCAGCATTTT. It specifies CASHAVGGTQPQHF.

This chain joins TRBV7-3 and TRBJ2-5, with D perhaps matching TRBD2 (6 bases). CDR3 length equals 15 residues. Germline assignment: CDR1 SGHTA and CDR2 FQGTGA. V lost 2 bases, J lost 2 bases, and 12 bases lay in between. CDR3 sequence (DNA): TGTGCCAGCAGCTTATTGGGCGGGGTTCAAGAGACCCAGTACTTC. This gives the protein CASSLLGGVQETQYF.

The chain is built from TRBV19 and TRBJ2-1; a possible D gene is TRBD1 (5 bases). V was shortened by 1 base and J by 0 bases, with 13 bases between the two germline ends. Germline V gene lookup returns CDR1 LNHDA and CDR2 SQIVND (reference sequence). The CDR3 runs 17 residues. CDR3 nucleotides: TGTGCCAGTAGTATAGTGGGGCCGCCGAGCTCCTACAATGAGCAGTTCTTC. Protein sequence: CASSIVGPPSSYNEQFF. Drawing the rest from reference TRBV19 and TRBJ2-1, the complete variable domain is DGGITQSPKYLFRKEGQNVTLSCEQNLNHDAMYWYRQDPGQGLRLIYYSQIVNDFQKGDIAEGYSVSREKKESFPLTVTSAQKNPTAFYLCASSIVGPPSSYNEQFFGPGTRLTVL.

The chain couples TRBV2 to TRBJ2-1; D call uncertain. CDR3 size: 17 residues. Germline-derived CDR1 and CDR2 are SNHLY and FYNNEI. V lost 0 bases and J 8 bases, leaving 20 bases between the germline ends. This chain's CDR3 is CASSEAVVASLFDEQFF. CDR3 nucleotide sequence: TGTGCCAGCAGTGAAGCGGTAGTAGCTTCCCTATTCGATGAGCAGTTCTTC.

The rearrangement links TRBV3-1 (or the pseudogene TRBV3-2) to TRBJ1-1; D is uncertain. V was cut by 4 bases and J by 4 bases, with 13 bases left in between. The CDR3 loop spans 14 amino acids. Germline V gene data show CDR1 as LGHDT and CDR2 as YNNKEL (reference sequence). The CDR3 region is CASSRFRGITEAFF. CDR3 nucleotides: TGTGCCAGCAGCCGCTTCAGAGGTATCACTGAAGCTTTCTTT.

The rearrangement uses TRBV30 and TRBJ2-7, with TRBD1 identical over 7 bases. Trimming took 3 bases from V and 1 from J; bases not matched to a gene: 9. Germline CDR1 reads GTSNPN; CDR2 reads SVGIG (reference sequence). The CDR3 totals 15 residues. The CDR3 bases are TGTGCCTGGAGGGCCGGGACAGCCCCATCCTACGAGCAGTACTTC. Translation: CAWRAGTAPSYEQYF.

This CDR3 is CASSLSVIGTGAGQPQHF. The CDR3 nucleotides are TGTGCCAGCAGCTTATCGGTGATCGGTACAGGGGCGGGTCAGCCCCAGCATTTT. The chain uses TRBV7-9 and TRBJ1-5, with 7 bases lining up with TRBD1. V shed 2 bases, J shed 6 bases, and the junction held 16 bases outside the gene matches. This CDR3 contains 18 residues. Germline-derived CDR1 and CDR2 are SEHNR and FQNEAQ (reference sequence).

V gene TRBV3-1 (or the pseudogene TRBV3-2) combines with J gene TRBJ1-5; the D gene is possibly TRBD1 (6 bases). The CDR3 spans 14 residues. Per germline, CDR1 LGHDT and CDR2 YNNKEL (reference sequence). Trimming took off 6 bases at V and 12 bases at J, with 21 bases between the two ends. The CDR3 coding sequence is TGTGCCAGCAGACCGCCGGGGGAGGGGGGCGACCAGCATTTT. Translated, it gives CASRPPGEGGDQHF.

The chain links TRBV9 to TRBJ1-3; D is unresolved. CDR3 length equals 17 residues. V gave up 0 bases and J gave up 0 bases, with 13 bases separating them. Germline CDR1 is SGDLS and CDR2 is YYNGEE. CDR3 DNA: TGTGCCAGCAGCGTAGATGTCCAGTACCTCTCTGGAAACACCATATATTTT. Translating gives CASSVDVQYLSGNTIYF.

Notes on this clone: The same CDR3 also results from other DNA sequences found in this sample. The chain combines TRBV5-1 with TRBJ2-5; 11 nucleotides match TRBD2. CDR1 is SGHRS and CDR2 is YFSETQ in the germline V gene. This CDR3 is built from 15 residues. With 4 bases clipped from V and 5 bases from J, the junction kept 7 bases outside the gene matches. The DNA of the CDR3 is TGCGCCAGCAGCCCTAGCGGGGGGCCGGGGGAGACCCAGTACTTC. Encoded protein: CASSPSGGPGETQYF.

This clone has just a few counts. The rearrangement joins TRBV5-6 to TRBJ2-7; perhaps TRBD2 as D (5 bases). CDR1 SGHDT and CDR2 YYEEEE come from the germline V gene. This CDR3 has 14 residues. The germline V and J ends were trimmed by 0 bases and 0 bases, with 7 bases remaining between them. CDR3 nucleotide sequence: TGTGCCAGCAGCTTGGCTAGCATCTCCTACGAGCAGTACTTC. Its protein product is CASSLASISYEQYF.

The chain joins TRBV30 to TRBJ2-1; TRBD2 agrees at 9 bases. This CDR3 is 13 amino acids long. The V gene end was trimmed by 3 bases and the J gene end by 8 bases; junction bases not matched to a gene: 5. Germline V gene lookup returns CDR1 GTSNPN and CDR2 SVGIG (reference sequence). This CDR3 reads CAWSGRGGDEQFF. CDR3 sequence (DNA): TGTGCCTGGAGCGGGCGGGGGGGAGATGAGCAGTTCTTC.

The sample holds one count of this clone. V gene TRBV19 combines with J gene TRBJ2-2; 9 nucleotides line up with TRBD2. Per germline, CDR1 LNHDA and CDR2 SQIVND (reference sequence). CDR3 length: 16 residues. V gave up 6 bases and J gave up 2 bases; unmatched junction bases: 7. CDR3 residues: CASRSSGGLNTGELFF. The CDR3 nucleotides read TGTGCCAGTAGAAGTAGCGGGGGCCTAAACACCGGGGAGCTGTTTTTT.

V gene TRBV6-6 combines with J gene TRBJ1-1; tentative D call: TRBD1 (6 bases). Trimming left V 5 bases short and J 2 bases short, with 15 bases between. This CDR3 has 15 residues. The V gene's germline CDR1 is MNHNY and CDR2 SVGAGI (reference sequence). The CDR3 nucleotides read TGTGCCAGCAGTAACCCTACAGGGCCTAACACTGAAGCTTTCTTT. Protein: CASSNPTGPNTEAFF.

The chain carries TRBV13 and TRBJ1-4; D gene unclear. The CDR3 has 16 residues. V shed 0 bases and J shed 8 bases, with 16 bases lying between them. Per the germline V gene, CDR1 is PRHDT and CDR2 is FYEKMQ (reference sequence). This chain's CDR3 is CASSLGTGPPGEKLFF. CDR3 in DNA: TGTGCCAGCAGCTTAGGGACCGGCCCCCCGGGGGAAAAACTGTTTTTT.

The V gene is TRBV4-1, the J gene TRBJ2-7; TRBD2 aligns across 10 bases. This CDR3 contains 17 residues. J lost 6 bases, V lost 0 bases, and 11 bases had no gene match. Germline CDR1 MGHRA, CDR2 YSYEKL. The CDR3 sequence is CASSQDRQEAGGLEQYF. The CDR3 coding sequence is TGCGCCAGCAGCCAAGATCGACAGGAAGCGGGGGGGCTCGAGCAGTACTTC.